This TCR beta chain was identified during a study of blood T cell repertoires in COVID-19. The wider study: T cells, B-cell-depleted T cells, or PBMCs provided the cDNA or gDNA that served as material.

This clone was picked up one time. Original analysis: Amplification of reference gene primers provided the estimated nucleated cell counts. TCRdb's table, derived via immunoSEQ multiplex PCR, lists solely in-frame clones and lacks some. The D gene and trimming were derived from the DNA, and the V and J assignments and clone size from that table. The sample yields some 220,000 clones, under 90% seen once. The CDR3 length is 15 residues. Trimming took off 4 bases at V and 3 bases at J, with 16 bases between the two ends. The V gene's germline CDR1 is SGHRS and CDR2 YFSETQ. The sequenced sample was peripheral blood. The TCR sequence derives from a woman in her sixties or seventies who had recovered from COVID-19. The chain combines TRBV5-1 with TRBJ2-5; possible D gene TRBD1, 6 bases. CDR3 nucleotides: TGCGCCAGCAGCCTCGGAGGACAGTTAGAAGAGACCCAGTACTTC. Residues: CASSLGGQLEETQYF.